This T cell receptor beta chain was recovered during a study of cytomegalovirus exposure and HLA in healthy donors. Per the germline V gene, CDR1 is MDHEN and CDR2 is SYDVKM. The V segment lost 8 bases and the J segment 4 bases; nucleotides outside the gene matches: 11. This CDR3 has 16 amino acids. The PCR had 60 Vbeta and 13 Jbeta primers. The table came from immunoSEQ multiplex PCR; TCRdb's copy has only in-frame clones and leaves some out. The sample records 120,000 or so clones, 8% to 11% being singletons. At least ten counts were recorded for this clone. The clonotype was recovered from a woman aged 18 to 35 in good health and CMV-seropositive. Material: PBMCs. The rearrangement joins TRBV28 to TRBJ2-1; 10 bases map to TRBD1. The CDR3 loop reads CASGPSSGQGYNEQFF. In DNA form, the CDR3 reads TGTGCCAGCGGACCCTCATCGGGACAGGGGTACAATGAGCAGTTCTTC. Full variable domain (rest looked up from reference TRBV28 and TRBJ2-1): DVKVTQSSRYLVKRTGEKVFLECVQDMDHENMFWYRQDPGLGLRLIYFSYDVKMKEKGDIPEGYSVSREKKERFSLILESASTNQTSMYLCASGPSSGQGYNEQFFGPGTRLTVL.